Shown below are 7 T cell receptor beta chains from a single sample sequenced in a study of shared clonotypes between healthy human individuals. The repertoire was sequenced with immunoSEQ multiplex PCR; TCRdb's copy has only in-frame clones and lacks some. The data hold about a million clones, with 70% to 80% observed a single time. The specimen sequenced was memory CD4+ T cells sorted from blood. Subset reported: CD45RA-negative fraction. All receptors come from a man younger than 35 in good health.

The rearrangement joins TRBV30 to TRBJ1-2; D gene uncertain. V lost 1 base and J lost 5, with 8 bases in between. The germline CDR1 and CDR2 sequences are GTSNPN and SVGIG (reference sequence). The CDR3 is 12 amino acids. The CDR3 DNA follows: TGTGCCTGGAGTGCAACAAGTTATGGCTACACCTTC. This sequence encodes CAWSATSYGYTF.

The chain combines TRBV10-2 with TRBJ2-7; TRBD1 matches at 10 bases. This CDR3 contains 13 residues. The J segment lost 4 bases and the V segment lost 6 bases, leaving 3 bases of the junction unmatched. CDR1 is WSHSY, CDR2 SAAADI, per germline. This chain's CDR3 is CASSGQGGYEQYF. The CDR3 region has the DNA TGCGCCAGCAGCGGACAGGGGGGGTACGAGCAGTACTTC.

The chain combines TRBV6-1 with TRBJ2-2; TRBD2 matches 11 bases. V gave up 6 bases and J gave up 1 base; unmatched junction bases: 1. CDR1 and CDR2 from the germline V gene are MNHNS and SASEGT. This CDR3 is built from 15 residues. The CDR3 here is CASRGLAGNTGELFF. CDR3 DNA sequence: TGTGCCAGCAGAGGACTAGCGGGGAACACCGGGGAGCTGTTTTTT.

The chain recombines TRBV7-6 with TRBJ2-7, with unresolved D. Germline lookup yields CDR1 SGHVS and CDR2 FNYEAQ. The CDR3 loop spans 12 amino acids. Trimming removed 5 bases at V and 6 bases at J, with 11 bases between. The chain's CDR3 is CASSPTYTEQYF. CDR3 bases: TGTGCCAGCAGCCCCACTTACACCGAGCAGTACTTC.

About this clone: This sample includes further DNA sequences coding for the same CDR3. CDR3 DNA: TGTGCCAGCAGTTATCGGTACGAGCAGTACTTC. Protein: CASSYRYEQYF. The rearrangement links TRBV6-1 to TRBJ2-7; no definite D call. Trimming left V 5 bases short and J 4 bases short, with 6 bases between. This CDR3 has 11 amino acids. In germline, CDR1 is MNHNS, CDR2 SASEGT.

Concerning this clone itself: Within the sample, other DNA sequences also encode this same CDR3. V is TRBV30 and J is TRBJ1-1; no reliable D call. This CDR3 comprises 12 residues. Germline CDR1 reads GTSNPN; CDR2 reads SVGIG (reference sequence). V lost 2 bases to trimming and J lost 1 base, with 5 bases between them. The CDR3, as DNA: TGTGCCTGGAGTACTAAGAACACTGAAGCTTTCTTT. This encodes CAWSTKNTEAFF.

This sequence joins TRBV4-1 and TRBJ1-6; possible D gene TRBD1, 5 bases. Per the germline V gene, CDR1 is MGHRA and CDR2 is YSYEKL. The length of the CDR3 is 17 residues. With 0 bases removed from V and 4 bases from J, the gap between germline ends came to 13 bases. CDR3 sequence (DNA): TGCGCCAGCAGCCAAGATCGCCCAGGGCTGTATAATTCACCCCTCCACTTT. It translates to CASSQDRPGLYNSPLHF.